The table lists the clone carrying this T cell receptor (beta chain) with a few counts. What it binds is unknown. The V and J ends lost 2 bases and 0 bases respectively, with 8 bases between them. CDR1 is KGHSH and CDR2 is LQKENI in the germline V gene. The length of the CDR3 is 15 residues. TCRdb independently ran MiXCR on the 5' RACE reads; one entry per CDR3 protein. The table has about 86,000 distinct CDR3 sequences, around 14% seen once; the top ten hold about 7.5%. This specimen comes from a study of early T cells in non-severe SARS-CoV-2 infection. On the study more broadly: Bulk RNA isolated from unsorted whole blood underwent sequencing; chains were not paired.

Study results and limitations: VDJdb-based annotation leaned toward anti-spike CD8 responses and missed private and CD4 specificities.

Source material: whole blood. The receptor's source is an adult who was a healthcare worker with PCR-confirmed SARS-CoV-2 infection or an uninfected control (not recorded which). The genes are TRBV18 and TRBJ1-3; no clear D. The CDR3 here is CASSPVSSSGNTIYF. The DNA for the CDR3 is TGTGCCAGCTCACCAGTCAGTTCCTCTGGAAACACCATATATTTT.